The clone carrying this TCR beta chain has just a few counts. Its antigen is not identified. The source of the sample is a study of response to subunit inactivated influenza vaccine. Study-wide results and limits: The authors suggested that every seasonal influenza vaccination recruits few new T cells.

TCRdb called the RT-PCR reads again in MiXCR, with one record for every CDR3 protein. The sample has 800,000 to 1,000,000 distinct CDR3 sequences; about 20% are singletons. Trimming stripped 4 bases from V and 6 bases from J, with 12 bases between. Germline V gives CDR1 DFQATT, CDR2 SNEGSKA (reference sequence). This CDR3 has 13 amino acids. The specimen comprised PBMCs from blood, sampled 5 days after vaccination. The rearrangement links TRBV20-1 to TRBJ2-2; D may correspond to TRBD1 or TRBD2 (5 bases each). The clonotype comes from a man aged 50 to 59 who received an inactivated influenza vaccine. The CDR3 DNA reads TGCAGTGCTACCCCAGGGAGTGCCGGGGAGCTGTTTTTT. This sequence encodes CSATPGSAGELFF.